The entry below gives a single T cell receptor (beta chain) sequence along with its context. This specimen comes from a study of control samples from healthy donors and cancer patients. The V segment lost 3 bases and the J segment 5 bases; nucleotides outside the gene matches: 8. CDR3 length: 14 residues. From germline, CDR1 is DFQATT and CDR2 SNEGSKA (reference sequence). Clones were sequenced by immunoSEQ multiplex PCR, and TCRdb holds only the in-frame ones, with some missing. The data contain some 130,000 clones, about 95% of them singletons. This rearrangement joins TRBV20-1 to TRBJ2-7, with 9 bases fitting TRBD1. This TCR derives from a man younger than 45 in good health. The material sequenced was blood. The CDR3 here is CSASQQGAIDEQYF. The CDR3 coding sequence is TGCAGTGCTAGTCAACAGGGGGCCATCGACGAGCAGTACTTC.